A single sample is the source of the 32 T cell receptor beta chains below, sequenced in a study of T cell changes during pregnancy in multiple sclerosis. TCRdb's table, derived via immunoSEQ multiplex PCR, lists solely in-frame clones and lacks some. The sample carries 45,000 or so clones, 91% recorded once. Sequences were derived from CD8+ T cells from peripheral blood mononuclear cells, sampled after pregnancy. The origin of the receptors is a female donor with multiple sclerosis, enrolled in a pregnancy study.

This chain joins TRBV27 and TRBJ1-6; weak D call: TRBD1 (6 bases). The CDR3 runs to 14 residues. Germline CDR1 and CDR2: MNHEY and SMNVEV (reference sequence). The V gene lost 7 bases and the J gene lost 5 bases, with 12 bases spanning the gap. CDR3 region: CASKIQGNNSPLHF. DNA for the CDR3: TGTGCCAGCAAAATACAGGGTAATAATTCACCCCTCCACTTT.

This chain connects TRBV27 to TRBJ1-6; 9 bases align to TRBD1. The junction had 7 bases not matched to a gene; V was cut back by 4 bases and J by 9 bases. Germline assignment: CDR1 MNHEY and CDR2 SMNVEV (reference sequence). The CDR3 has 15 residues. The chain's CDR3 is CASSSRDRVSSPLHF. CDR3 in DNA: TGTGCCAGCAGTTCCCGGGACAGGGTGTCTTCACCCCTCCACTTT.

This chain uses TRBV10-1 with TRBJ2-6; 9 bases line up with TRBD2. Germline CDR1 WNHNN, CDR2 SYGVQD (reference sequence). The CDR3 length is 20 residues. V lost 0 bases to trimming and J lost 0 bases; unmatched junction nucleotides: 9. This CDR3 reads CASSESSGAGGFSGANVLTF. The CDR3 DNA follows: TGCGCCAGCAGTGAGTCGAGTGGTGCGGGAGGGTTCTCTGGGGCCAACGTCCTGACTTTC.

This clone was seen many times. The chain recombines TRBV6-5 with TRBJ2-7, with D maybe TRBD2 (5 bases). Per the germline V gene, CDR1 is MNHEY and CDR2 is SVGAGI. V was shortened by 3 bases and J by 4 bases, with 13 bases between the two germline ends. CDR3 length: 14 amino acids. CDR3 nucleotide sequence: TGTGCCAGCAGTTATTCTAGCAGAAGTTACGAGCAGTACTTC. This codes for CASSYSSRSYEQYF.

V is TRBV10-2 and J is TRBJ2-3; no clear D gene. Trimming removed 8 bases at V and 4 bases at J, with 10 bases between. Germline V gives CDR1 WSHSY, CDR2 SAAADI. The CDR3 totals 12 residues. The CDR3 is CASGPPADTQYF. CDR3 nucleotide sequence: TGCGCCAGCGGGCCTCCCGCAGATACGCAGTATTTT.

This chain connects TRBV27 to TRBJ1-5, with 10 bases matching TRBD1. The germline V gene encodes CDR1 MNHEY and CDR2 SMNVEV (reference sequence). Trimming cost V 6 bases and J 2 bases; bases outside gene matches: 4. The CDR3 has 15 residues. As DNA, the CDR3 is TGTGCCAGCAGGACAGGGGGCGACGGCAATCAGCCCCAGCATTTT. This translates into CASRTGGDGNQPQHF.

This clone was seen a single time. The chain recombines TRBV29-1 with TRBJ2-1, with D tentatively TRBD1 (6 bases). Trimming removed 0 bases at V and 2 bases at J, with 11 bases between. Per germline, CDR1 SQVTM and CDR2 ANQGSEA. This CDR3 spans 15 amino acids. The CDR3 loop reads CSVEDGRGTYNEQFF. CDR3 coding DNA: TGCAGCGTTGAAGACGGCAGGGGAACCTACAATGAGCAGTTCTTC.

This clone is medium-sized within its sample. This chain joins TRBV7-2 and TRBJ1-5; tentatively, D is TRBD1 (5 bases). V lost 3 bases and J lost 3, with 15 bases in between. The CDR3 consists of 16 residues. CDR1 is SGHTA and CDR2 is FQGNSA in the germline V gene. In DNA form, the CDR3 reads TGTGCCAGCAGCTTTGGGACCGGGAGGCTCAATCAGCCCCAGCATTTT. It yields the protein CASSFGTGRLNQPQHF.

The CDR3 loop reads CASSLGNTIYF. The CDR3 DNA follows: TGTGCCAGCAGCCTTGGAAACACCATATATTTT. This chain connects TRBV7-9 to TRBJ1-3; no clear D. The CDR3 contains 11 residues. Germline V lookup: CDR1 SEHNR, CDR2 FQNEAQ (reference sequence). V was cut by 5 bases and J by 3 bases, with 2 bases left in between.

V gene TRBV7-7 combines with J gene TRBJ2-5; tentative D call: TRBD1 (6 bases). The germline gives CDR1 SSHAT, CDR2 FNYEAQ (reference sequence). CDR3 length: 14 amino acids. Trimming cost V 5 bases and J 1 base, with 11 bases left between them. The CDR3 loop is CASSLGQLQETQYF. CDR3 coding DNA: TGTGCCAGCAGCCTCGGACAGCTCCAAGAGACCCAGTACTTC.

This clone has only a few counts. V is TRBV7-3 and J is TRBJ1-1, with D perhaps matching TRBD1 (5 bases). The ends were cut back, 5 bases at V and 3 bases at J, with 13 bases in the middle. CDR3 length: 14 amino acids. Germline values: CDR1 SGHTA, CDR2 FQGTGA. The CDR3 DNA is TGTGCCAGCAGCCCGGGACTAGGGGACACTGAAGCTTTCTTT. It encodes CASSPGLGDTEAFF.

This sequence joins TRBV30 and TRBJ2-7, with 7 bases lining up with TRBD1. CDR1 and CDR2 from the germline V gene are GTSNPN and SVGIG (reference sequence). V trimming: 8 bases; J trimming: 2 bases; junction bases outside the gene matches: 6. CDR3 length: 12 residues. In DNA form, the CDR3 reads TGTGCCCAGGGGGACCCTACCTACGAGCAGTACTTC. It translates to CAQGDPTYEQYF.

The chain recombines TRBV19 with TRBJ2-3, with TRBD2 matching over 12 bases. The CDR3 covers 16 residues. V lost 6 bases to trimming and J lost 1 base; unmatched junction nucleotides: 5. Germline CDR1 is LNHDA and CDR2 is SQIVND (reference sequence). The CDR3: CASRIRLAGGTDTQYF. The CDR3 DNA is TGTGCCAGTAGGATAAGACTAGCGGGGGGCACAGATACGCAGTATTTT.

The CDR3 DNA sequence: TGTGCCAGCAGCAATCCGGGACAGGGGGCGTCCTACGAGCAGTACTTC. Its protein product is CASSNPGQGASYEQYF. The gene calls are TRBV7-9 and TRBJ2-7; 12 nucleotides align to TRBD1. Germline V gives CDR1 SEHNR, CDR2 FQNEAQ (reference sequence). This CDR3 is built from 16 residues. Trimming took 5 bases from V and 1 from J; bases not matched to a gene: 6.

This sequence joins TRBV27 and TRBJ1-1, with 7 bases fitting TRBD1. CDR3 length equals 14 residues. J gave up 8 bases and V 5 bases, and 11 bases lay outside the gene matches. The germline gives CDR1 MNHEY, CDR2 SMNVEV (reference sequence). This CDR3 reads CASSLTGQAREAFF. The CDR3 nucleotides are TGTGCCAGCAGTCTGACAGGACAGGCTCGGGAAGCTTTCTTT.

The chain combines TRBV10-1 with TRBJ2-3; 7 nucleotides align to TRBD1. The V gene's germline CDR1 is WNHNN and CDR2 SYGVQD (reference sequence). The CDR3 spans 18 residues. Losses at the gene ends were 0 bases for V and 1 base for J; bases not matched to a gene: 10. The CDR3 reads CASSESEGGGLGTDTQYF. The CDR3 nucleotides are TGCGCCAGCAGTGAGTCGGAAGGGGGCGGTCTGGGCACAGATACGCAGTATTTT.

As DNA, the CDR3 is TGCAGCGTTGTCCCTACATCGGGGAGGGCGGAAGAGACCCAGTACTTC. Translating it yields CSVVPTSGRAEETQYF. The chain employs TRBV29-1 and TRBJ2-5, with TRBD2 matching over 7 bases. V lost 4 bases, J lost 3 bases, and 14 bases stayed unmatched. The germline V gene encodes CDR1 SQVTM and CDR2 ANQGSEA. The CDR3 spans 16 residues.

The chain's CDR3 is CASSLSGTALYGYTF. The CDR3 nucleotides are TGTGCCAGCAGCTTGTCAGGGACAGCCCTTTATGGCTACACCTTC. This chain joins TRBV5-6 and TRBJ1-2; 7 bases fit TRBD1. Trimming at V came to 1 base and at J to 5 bases, leaving 8 bases not matched to a gene. CDR1 SGHDT and CDR2 YYEEEE come from the germline V gene. The CDR3 runs to 15 residues.

The gene calls are TRBV6-5 and TRBJ1-2, with D tentatively TRBD1 (5 bases). V lost 2 bases, J lost 5 bases, and 15 bases lay in between. Germline V gives CDR1 MNHEY, CDR2 SVGAGI. This CDR3 is built from 15 residues. The CDR3 DNA sequence: TGTGCCAGCAGTTACGTGGGTGTAGGGGTTTATGGCTACACCTTC. This sequence encodes CASSYVGVGVYGYTF.

This sequence joins TRBV15 and TRBJ1-2, with 7 bases lining up with TRBD1. Germline CDR1 reads LNHNV; CDR2 reads YYDKDF (reference sequence). The CDR3 is 16 amino acids. With 0 bases clipped from V and 6 bases from J, the junction kept 10 bases outside the gene matches. The CDR3 loop is CATSRDRVGGENGYTF. CDR3 nucleotides: TGTGCCACCAGCAGAGATCGTGTAGGGGGCGAGAATGGCTACACCTTC.

V and J are TRBV5-1 and TRBJ2-7, with TRBD1 matching 7 bases. This CDR3 spans 15 amino acids. Germline V CDR1 and CDR2: SGHRS, YFSETQ. The trim removed 0 bases at V and 2 bases at J, leaving 5 bases unmatched. The DNA of the CDR3 is TGCGCCAGCAGCTTGGGCTCAGGGGGAACCTACGAGCAGTACTTC. Protein sequence: CASSLGSGGTYEQYF.

The chain has TRBV29-1 and TRBJ1-1; D remains ambiguous. Germline V gene lookup returns CDR1 SQVTM and CDR2 ANQGSEA. The CDR3 runs 10 residues. Trimming removed 2 bases at V and 8 bases at J, with 6 bases between. This CDR3 reads CSVERSEAFF. The CDR3 DNA is TGCAGCGTTGAACGGTCAGAAGCTTTCTTT.

The V gene is TRBV18, the J gene TRBJ2-3, with D perhaps matching TRBD2 (6 bases). Trimming shortened V by 2 bases and J by 0 bases, and 9 bases separated the two germline ends. Germline V lookup: CDR1 KGHSH, CDR2 LQKENI. The CDR3 is 15 amino acids. Here the CDR3 DNA reads TGTGCCAGCTCACCAACGGGGACTAGCACAGATACGCAGTATTTT. It is translated as CASSPTGTSTDTQYF. Combining the CDR3 with reference TRBV18 and TRBJ2-3 gives the whole variable domain NAGVMQNPRHLVRRRGQEARLRCSPMKGHSHVYWYRQLPEEGLKFMVYLQKENIIDESGMPKERFSAEFPKEGPSILRIQQVVRGDSAAYFCASSPTGTSTDTQYFGPGTRLTVL.

The chain joins TRBV19 to TRBJ2-1, with 7 nucleotides matching TRBD2. CDR1 and CDR2 (germline): LNHDA, SQIVND (reference sequence). This CDR3 comprises 17 residues. V shed 3 bases and J 3 bases; nucleotides not matched to a gene: 11. The CDR3 spells CASSMSGLAELYNEQFF. The CDR3 coding sequence is TGTGCCAGTAGTATGAGCGGCCTAGCGGAACTCTACAATGAGCAGTTCTTC.

This chain links TRBV5-1 with TRBJ2-7, with TRBD1 identical over 10 bases. Unmatched junction bases numbered 4, after V lost 0 bases and J lost 4 bases. Germline V gene sequence: CDR1 SGHRS, CDR2 YFSETQ. The CDR3 has 15 amino acids. CDR3 in amino acids: CASSLAGTGEYEQYF. The DNA of the CDR3 is TGCGCCAGCAGCTTGGCCGGGACAGGGGAATACGAGCAGTACTTC.

This clone was seen only a few times. The chain joins TRBV30 to TRBJ1-1; D possibly corresponds to TRBD1 (5 bases). Trimming cost V 2 bases and J 3 bases, with 10 bases left between them. Looked up from germline, CDR1 is GTSNPN and CDR2 is SVGIG (reference sequence). The CDR3 length is 13 residues. As DNA, the CDR3 is TGTGCCTGGAGTCAGGGCTCGGACACTGAAGCTTTCTTT. Amino acids: CAWSQGSDTEAFF.

J is TRBJ1-2 and V is TRBV14, with a weak D call TRBD1 (5 bases). Germline CDR1 and CDR2: SGHDN and FVKESK. With 1 base removed from V and 6 bases from J, the gap between germline ends came to 9 bases. This CDR3 is built from 13 residues. DNA of the CDR3: TGTGCCAGCAGCCAAGGGCAGGGTGATGGCTACACCTTC. This translates into CASSQGQGDGYTF.

This clone occurred once. V is TRBV7-6 and J is TRBJ2-5; 10 bases are shared with TRBD1. The trim removed 4 bases at V and 3 bases at J, leaving 2 bases unmatched. CDR3 length equals 14 residues. Germline values: CDR1 SGHVS, CDR2 FNYEAQ. The CDR3 region has the DNA TGTGCCAGCAGCTCTGGGACAGGGGAAGAGACCCAGTACTTC. This sequence encodes CASSSGTGEETQYF.

The chain combines TRBV19 with TRBJ1-2; 7 bases agree with TRBD1. The CDR3 contains 12 residues. The trim removed 7 bases at V and 4 bases at J, leaving 3 bases unmatched. The germline gives CDR1 LNHDA, CDR2 SQIVND (reference sequence). In nucleotides, the CDR3 is TGTGCCAGTAAGACAGGGATCTATGGCTACACCTTC. The encoded protein is CASKTGIYGYTF.

This sequence joins TRBV9 and TRBJ2-1, with 9 bases aligning to TRBD1. Germline V gives CDR1 SGDLS, CDR2 YYNGEE. J gave up 6 bases and V 2 bases, and 6 bases lay outside the gene matches. The CDR3 sequence is 15 residues long. The CDR3 is CASSVLQGARNEQFF. The CDR3 coding sequence is TGTGCCAGCAGCGTCCTACAGGGGGCCCGCAATGAGCAGTTCTTC. The full variable domain, in which reference TRBV9 and TRBJ2-1 provide the parts outside the CDR3, is DSGVTQTPKHLITATGQRVTLRCSPRSGDLSVYWYQQSLDQGLQFLIQYYNGEERAKGNILERFSAQQFPDLHSELNLSSLELGDSALYFCASSVLQGARNEQFFGPGTRLTVL.

The CDR3 is CASSLVNRVEDYGYTF. For the CDR3, the DNA is TGTGCCAGCAGCTTGGTTAACAGGGTAGAGGACTATGGCTACACCTTC. The V gene is TRBV5-6, the J gene TRBJ1-2, with D possibly matching TRBD1 (6 bases). The CDR3 spans 16 residues. V lost 0 bases and J 3 bases, leaving 15 bases between the germline ends. CDR1 and CDR2 (germline): SGHDT, YYEEEE.

The chain uses TRBV12-5 and TRBJ2-7, with D tentatively TRBD2 (7 bases). This CDR3 contains 15 residues. Germline V lookup: CDR1 LGHNT, CDR2 FRNRAP. The ends were cut back, 4 bases at V and 2 bases at J, with 15 bases in the middle. The CDR3 region is CASGSVRGGPYEQYF. The CDR3 DNA is TGTGCTAGTGGTTCCGTAAGGGGGGGCCCCTACGAGCAGTACTTC.